The present TCR beta chain was sequenced within a study of T cell responses to AZD1222 COVID-19 vaccine. The V end was cut by 0 bases, the J end by 0 bases, with 11 bases between. Looked up from germline, CDR1 is SGHDT and CDR2 is YYEEEE. The CDR3 covers 16 residues. This clone showed up just once. Produced via immunoSEQ multiplex PCR; TCRdb's table is partial and in-frame only. The sample records 100,000 to 150,000 clones, about nine tenths being singletons. This TCR was recovered from an adult in good health. The rearrangement links TRBV5-6 to TRBJ2-3, with D hard to call. The specimen comprised peripheral blood, sampled on day 0 of AZD1222 vaccination. The CDR3: CASSLVGGSSTDTQYF. The CDR3 nucleotides read TGTGCCAGCAGCTTGGTAGGTGGGTCTAGCACAGATACGCAGTATTTT.